Presented here are 2 T cell receptor beta chains from one specimen sequenced in a study of monozygotic twins with inflammatory bowel disease. TCRdb re-called the 5' RACE reads and shows each CDR3 protein once, DNA omitted. This sample carries about 450,000 distinct CDR3 sequences, with 2.4% going to the ten biggest clones. The sample was blood. These receptors all come from a human donor with ulcerative colitis or Crohn's disease, or a healthy co-twin of an affected twin (not recorded which).

V and J are TRBV24-1 and TRBJ2-4. There are 14 residues in the CDR3. Germline CDR1 is KGHDR and CDR2 is SFDVKD. The CDR3 here is CATSAPITKNIQYF.

The V gene is TRBV28, the J gene TRBJ1-4. Germline V CDR1 and CDR2: MDHEN, SYDVKM. CDR3 length: 15 residues. CDR3 in amino acids: CASSLIGQLDEKLFF.